A single sample is the source of the 23 T cell receptor beta chains below, sequenced in a study of CD8+CD57+ T cells in acquired aplastic anemia. The use of genomic DNA as template underpinned the TCR beta VDJ and CDR3 profiling. Each CDR3 protein gets one entry after TCRdb re-called the reads with MiXCR. The sample contains under 350,000 distinct CDR3 sequences, 45% to 70% of which appear only once. The sequencing input was sorted CD4+, CD8+, or CD8+CD57+ T cells (not recorded which) from PBMCs. The receptors originated from a human donor with severe aplastic anemia or a healthy control (not recorded which).

This clonotype was recorded many times. The rearrangement joins TRBV5-1 to TRBJ2-5; D gene ambiguous. The CDR3 sequence is 13 residues long. V gave up 1 base and J gave up 1 base, with 5 bases separating them. Germline V gives CDR1 SGHRS, CDR2 YFSETQ. The CDR3 is CASSLSVQETQYF. CDR3 sequence (DNA): TGCGCCAGCAGCTTGTCCGTCCAAGAGACCCAGTACTTC. Combining the CDR3 with reference TRBV5-1 and TRBJ2-5 gives the whole variable domain KAGVTQTPRYLIKTRGQQVTLSCSPISGHRSVSWYQQTPGQGLQFLFEYFSETQRNKGNFPGRFSGRQFSNSRSEMNVSTLELGDSALYLCASSLSVQETQYFGPGTRLLVL.

This clonotype was counted many times. The chain employs TRBV4-1 and TRBJ2-7; 8 nucleotides agree with TRBD1. CDR1 and CDR2 (germline): MGHRA, YSYEKL. This CDR3 spans 16 amino acids. Trimming at V came to 4 bases and at J to 6 bases, leaving 14 bases not matched to a gene. CDR3 sequence reads: CASSLLDRGSPPEQYF. The CDR3 bases are TGCGCCAGCAGCCTACTAGACAGGGGTTCCCCCCCCGAGCAGTACTTC.

This clonotype was seen repeatedly, ten times or more. The V gene is TRBV5-1, the J gene TRBJ2-7; no definite D call. This CDR3 has 13 residues. Germline CDR1 is SGHRS and CDR2 is YFSETQ. V was trimmed by 2 bases and J by 0 bases, leaving 6 bases between them. CDR3 nucleotide sequence: TGCGCCAGCAGCTTAGCCATCTCCTACGAGCAGTACTTC. The encoded protein is CASSLAISYEQYF.

This clonotype occurred many times. This chain connects TRBV7-2 to TRBJ2-1, with D possibly TRBD1 on 6 matching bases. The CDR3 has 16 residues. V was shortened by 5 bases and J by 2 bases, with 16 bases between the two germline ends. Germline CDR1 and CDR2: SGHTA and FQGNSA. The CDR3 loop is CASSVLQGPPYNEQFF. The CDR3, as DNA: TGTGCCAGCAGCGTATTGCAGGGGCCACCCTACAATGAGCAGTTCTTC.

This clonotype was seen only once. This rearrangement joins TRBV7-9 to TRBJ1-2, with D perhaps matching TRBD1 (6 bases). CDR3 length equals 14 residues. Deletions cut 5 bases from V and 8 bases from J, with 18 bases between. Per germline, CDR1 SEHNR and CDR2 FQNEAQ (reference sequence). CDR3 residues: CASSPGQTQGGYTF. The CDR3 nucleotides read TGTGCCAGCAGCCCGGGACAAACCCAAGGAGGCTACACCTTC.

V is TRBV6-4 and J is TRBJ1-1; D remains ambiguous. The CDR3 sequence is 14 residues long. V lost 6 bases to trimming and J lost 5 bases, with 16 bases between them. The germline gives CDR1 MRHNA, CDR2 SNTAGT. CDR3 sequence (DNA): TGTGCCAGCAGAGGACGGGGAAGAGATACTGAAGCTTTCTTT. Its protein product is CASRGRGRDTEAFF.

This clonotype was seen at least ten times. The chain combines TRBV24-1 with TRBJ2-5, with D maybe TRBD1 (5 bases). CDR3 length equals 14 residues. V lost 2 bases, J lost 12 bases, and 18 bases lay in between. CDR1 is KGHDR and CDR2 is SFDVKD in the germline V gene. The CDR3 region is CATSDSTFWTRKYF. The CDR3 region has the DNA TGTGCCACCAGTGATTCCACGTTTTGGACAAGAAAGTACTTC.

The rearrangement uses TRBV29-1 and TRBJ1-3; D gene unclear. Germline V gives CDR1 SQVTM, CDR2 ANQGSEA. CDR3 size: 12 residues. The germline V and J ends were trimmed by 2 bases and 1 base, with 3 bases remaining between them. CDR3 DNA sequence: TGCAGCGTTGAACAATCTGGAAACACCATATATTTT. The encoded protein is CSVEQSGNTIYF.

The gene calls are TRBV10-3 and TRBJ2-2; no clear D. V was pared by 3 bases and J by 1 base, with 3 bases between. The V gene's germline CDR1 is ENHRY and CDR2 SYGVKD. The CDR3 is 13 residues long. CDR3 bases: TGTGCCATCAGTGATAAGAACACCGGGGAGCTGTTTTTT. The encoded protein is CAISDKNTGELFF.

Many counts were recorded for this clonotype. Here the CDR3 DNA reads TGCGCCAGCAGCCAAGATGGGACCGAGCAGTACTTC. Its protein product is CASSQDGTEQYF. This chain joins TRBV4-3 and TRBJ2-7; D might be TRBD1 or TRBD2, each matching 5 bases. Germline lookup yields CDR1 LGHNA and CDR2 YSLEER. The V end was cut by 0 bases, the J end by 6 bases, with 6 bases between. The CDR3 length is 12 residues.

There are many counts of this clonotype. The CDR3 here is CASSPGQKNTEAFF. The CDR3 DNA follows: TGTGCCAGCAGTCCGGGACAGAAGAACACTGAAGCTTTCTTT. The V and J genes are TRBV6-5 and TRBJ1-1; TRBD1 aligns across 7 bases. Per germline, CDR1 MNHEY and CDR2 SVGAGI. V lost 5 bases to trimming and J lost 1 base; unmatched junction nucleotides: 4. The CDR3 runs 14 residues.

In its sample, this clonotype was seen many times. The chain employs TRBV12-3 or TRBV12-4 and TRBJ2-3; TRBD2 matches 16 bases. There are 16 residues in the CDR3. The V and J ends lost 3 bases and 5 bases, in that order; junction bases with no gene match: 2. CDR3 DNA sequence: TGTGCCAGCAGTTTCGGGACTAGCGGGGGGGGAGATACGCAGTATTTT. Protein product: CASSFGTSGGGDTQYF.

This rearrangement joins TRBV13 to TRBJ2-7; D could derive from TRBD1 or TRBD2 (5 bases each). The CDR3 is made up of 13 amino acids. Trimming cost V 6 bases and J 7 bases, with 16 bases left between them. CDR1 is PRHDT and CDR2 is FYEKMQ in the germline V gene (reference sequence). CDR3 sequence: CASRTLGGREQYF. As DNA, the CDR3 is TGTGCCAGCAGAACGCTTGGGGGTAGGGAGCAGTACTTC.

This clonotype showed up many times. This chain uses TRBV6-1 with TRBJ1-4; D might be TRBD1 (5 bases). V lost 0 bases and J 4 bases, leaving 9 bases between the germline ends. The CDR3 totals 15 residues. The V gene's germline CDR1 is MNHNS and CDR2 SASEGT. The CDR3 sequence is CASSEAGHGNEKLFF. CDR3 nucleotides: TGTGCCAGCAGTGAAGCGGGGCACGGTAATGAAAAACTGTTTTTT.

The V and J genes are TRBV20-1 and TRBJ2-7, with D possibly TRBD2 on 6 matching bases. Looked up from germline, CDR1 is DFQATT and CDR2 is SNEGSKA (reference sequence). This CDR3 comprises 15 residues. Trimming cost V 6 bases and J 0 bases, with 18 bases left between them. CDR3 sequence reads: CSATIAGLGSYEQYF. In nucleotides, the CDR3 is TGCAGTGCAACGATCGCGGGGCTCGGCTCCTACGAGCAGTACTTC.

This clonotype was seen a handful of times. The V and J genes are TRBV7-9 and TRBJ1-6; a weak D match, TRBD1 (5 bases). The V end was cut by 6 bases, the J end by 7 bases, with 16 bases between. The CDR3 length is 15 residues. Germline assignment: CDR1 SEHNR and CDR2 FQNEAQ (reference sequence). The CDR3 DNA follows: TGTGCCAGCAGGTCCTCGGGACCGTCAAATTCACCCCTCCACTTT. This codes for CASRSSGPSNSPLHF.

The table lists this clonotype with a count of one. The chain employs TRBV29-1 and TRBJ1-2; TRBD1 is a possible D gene (5 bases). Per the germline V gene, CDR1 is SQVTM and CDR2 is ANQGSEA. V shed 1 base and J shed 5 bases, with 14 bases lying between them. The CDR3 consists of 14 residues. The CDR3 bases are TGCAGCGTTGAAGGGGGCGGGTTGGGTTATGGCTACACCTTC. It encodes CSVEGGGLGYGYTF.

Only one count was recorded for this clonotype. A read error may be the cause here, since a much bigger clone is one base away. The chain recombines TRBV10-2 with TRBJ2-1; D may be TRBD1 (5 bases). Germline V CDR1 and CDR2: WSHSY, SAAADI. This CDR3 has 16 amino acids. The CDR3 region is CANSDPTAISYNEQFF. CDR3 in DNA: TGCGCCAACAGTGACCCGACAGCGATCTCCTACAATGAGCAGTTCTTC.

The chain has TRBV7-9 and TRBJ2-5, with 13 positions matching TRBD2. With 6 bases clipped from V and 5 bases from J, the junction kept 9 bases outside the gene matches. The CDR3 covers 16 residues. Per the germline V gene, CDR1 is SEHNR and CDR2 is FQNEAQ (reference sequence). The CDR3 spells CASSATSGGAVETQYF. The CDR3 DNA is TGTGCCAGCAGTGCTACTAGCGGGGGGGCTGTGGAGACCCAGTACTTC.

The chain joins TRBV15 to TRBJ2-3, with D possibly called TRBD1 or TRBD2 (6 bases each). Per germline, CDR1 LNHNV and CDR2 YYDKDF (reference sequence). The CDR3 totals 13 residues. The ends were cut back, 1 base at V and 6 bases at J, with 8 bases in the middle. The CDR3 nucleotides are TGTGCCACCAGCAGAGCGGGGGCGGATACGCAGTATTTT. Amino acid sequence: CATSRAGADTQYF.

This clonotype showed up just a few times. The V gene is TRBV12-3 or TRBV12-4, the J gene TRBJ2-7, with TRBD1 matching over 10 bases. The J segment lost 5 bases and the V segment lost 6 bases, leaving 7 bases of the junction unmatched. The CDR3 sequence is 14 residues long. CDR3 coding DNA: TGTGCCAGCAGCCGACAGGGGGCGATCGACGAGCAGTACTTC. Its translation is CASSRQGAIDEQYF.

The chain couples TRBV5-8 to TRBJ2-3; D ambiguous. V was pared by 2 bases and J by 7 bases, with 8 bases between. Germline loops: CDR1 SGHTS, CDR2 YDEGEE. The CDR3 extends over 12 amino acids. The CDR3 DNA follows: TGTGCCAGCAGCTTAGGCGGCTATACGCAGTATTTT. This translates into CASSLGGYTQYF.

This clonotype was counted many times. This chain joins TRBV12-3 or TRBV12-4 and TRBJ2-7; D not resolved. V dropped 5 bases and J dropped 4 bases, with 18 bases sitting between them. The CDR3 is 15 amino acids. The CDR3 DNA reads TGTGCCAGCAGTCACCGGTCCCCGGGTGGGTACGAGCAGTACTTC. Amino acid sequence: CASSHRSPGGYEQYF.